A selection of T cell receptor beta chains follows, all from one sample in a study of T-cell memory formation after mild COVID-19. MiXCR, run by TCRdb on the 5' RACE reads, gives a single entry per CDR3 protein. The sample shows about 100,000 distinct CDR3 sequences, approximately 15% of them seen only once. Sequencing used PBMCs or a T cell subset sorted from them (not recorded which). These TCRs come from a young man who had mild COVID-19 (a few samples of this study predate the infection). Cell type and time point are not known. CDR3s include the opening cysteine and the closing phenylalanine or tryptophan. The D gene is left open where the match is weak. Clone sizes are given selectively: once, few, many, or a class where the clone is expanded.

v_call	d_call	j_call	clone_size	cdr3_aa	cdr3_nt
TRBV20-1	NA	TRBJ1-2	NA	CSARWLYGYTF	TGCAGTGCTAGGTGGCTATATGGCTACACCTTC
TRBV12-3/TRBV12-4	NA	TRBJ2-7	NA	CASSSDGSYEQYF	TGTGCCAGCAGTTCGGACGGATCCTACGAGCAGTACTTC
TRBV20-1	TRBD2	TRBJ2-1	few	CSASAGGDEQFF	TGCAGTGCTAGCGCGGGGGGGGATGAGCAGTTCTTC
TRBV6-6	NA	TRBJ1-6	NA	CASSYDRWSNSPLHF	TGTGCCAGCAGTTACGACAGATGGTCCAATTCACCCCTCCACTTT
TRBV14	TRBD2	TRBJ2-1	NA	CASSLNSGMFYNEQFF	TGTGCCAGCAGTTTGAATAGCGGGATGTTCTACAATGAGCAGTTCTTC
TRBV6-5	TRBD1	TRBJ2-2	few	CASSGQGSTGELFF	TGTGCCAGCAGTGGACAGGGAAGCACCGGGGAGCTGTTTTTT
TRBV2	NA	TRBJ2-7	NA	CASSDRVDEQYF	TGTGCCAGCAGTGACAGGGTGGACGAGCAGTACTTC
TRBV5-4	TRBD2	TRBJ2-2	NA	CASSFRGGTGELFF	TGTGCCAGCAGCTTCCGGGGGGGTACCGGGGAGCTGTTTTTT
TRBV24-1	NA	TRBJ1-1	few	CATSDLTNLRQEQTEAFF	TGTGCCACCAGTGATCTCACCAACCTCAGACAGGAACAGACTGAAGCTTTCTTT
TRBV11-2	NA	TRBJ2-1	NA	CASSFQGTHNEQFF	TGTGCCAGCAGCTTTCAGGGAACCCACAATGAGCAGTTCTTC
TRBV27	NA	TRBJ2-3	NA	CASSSLTQYF	TGTGCCAGCAGTTCGTTGACGCAGTATTTT
TRBV10-3	NA	TRBJ1-2	many	CAISDPRVGGVYGYTF	TGTGCCATCAGTGACCCGAGGGTAGGGGGGGTCTATGGCTACACCTTC
TRBV2	NA	TRBJ2-3	many	CASSDGGTDTQYF	TGTGCCAGCAGTGATGGGGGTACAGATACGCAGTATTTT
TRBV20-1	NA	TRBJ1-1	few	CSARDPPGVETEAFF	TGCAGTGCTAGAGACCCTCCGGGTGTAGAAACTGAAGCTTTCTTT
TRBV29-1	NA	TRBJ2-1	few	CSVEMTDYNEQFF	TGCAGCGTTGAAATGACAGATTACAATGAGCAGTTCTTC
TRBV5-1	NA	TRBJ1-2	NA	CASSPFWDSDSGYGYTF	TGCGCCAGCAGCCCGTTCTGGGACTCAGACTCGGGCTATGGCTACACCTTC
TRBV5-6	NA	TRBJ1-1	NA	CASSSRPTAPNTEAFF	TGTGCCAGCAGCTCACGACCAACCGCCCCGAACACTGAAGCTTTCTTT
TRBV29-1	NA	TRBJ2-2	many	CSVHRVGELFF	TGCAGCGTTCACCGAGTCGGGGAGCTGTTTTTT
TRBV7-3	TRBD1	TRBJ1-3	NA	CASTPRDQGAAGNTIYF	TGTGCCAGCACTCCACGGGACCAGGGGGCAGCTGGAAACACCATATATTTT
TRBV12-5	TRBD1	TRBJ2-7	NA	CASGFPGGVQGAYEQYF	TGTGCTAGTGGTTTTCCGGGTGGGGTTCAGGGGGCCTACGAGCAGTACTTC
TRBV27	NA	TRBJ1-5	few	CASRSILSGQPQHF	TGTGCCAGCCGTTCTATTCTCTCGGGTCAGCCCCAGCATTTT
TRBV5-1	NA	TRBJ2-2	many	CASSPLGTGELFF	TGCGCCAGCAGCCCCCTCGGCACCGGGGAGCTGTTTTTT
TRBV7-6	NA	TRBJ2-5	few	CASSLGGGQLGTQYF	TGTGCCAGCAGCCTAGGGGGGGGCCAGCTAGGGACCCAGTACTTC
TRBV4-2	NA	TRBJ1-1	few	CASSQAGTSVQAFF	TGTGCCAGCAGCCAAGCTGGGACCTCAGTCCAAGCTTTCTTT
TRBV4-1	NA	TRBJ1-2	few	CASSQGAGLANYGYTF	TGCGCCAGCAGCCAAGGCGCGGGGCTAGCTAACTATGGCTACACCTTC
TRBV20-1	NA	TRBJ2-1	few	CSARYNEQFF	TGCAGTGCTAGGTACAATGAGCAGTTCTTC
TRBV4-2	TRBD2	TRBJ2-3	NA	CASSLSGGYTDTQYF	TGTGCCAGCAGCCTTAGCGGGGGGTACACAGATACGCAGTATTTT
TRBV2	TRBD1	TRBJ2-7	NA	CASRMTGNPSYEQYF	TGTGCCAGCAGGATGACAGGGAACCCCTCCTACGAGCAGTACTTC
TRBV5-1	TRBD2	TRBJ2-1	NA	CASSLEASGGPSSYNEQFF	TGCGCCAGCAGCTTAGAGGCTAGCGGGGGCCCTAGCTCCTACAATGAGCAGTTCTTC
TRBV12-3/TRBV12-4	TRBD1	TRBJ1-4	few	CASSSNLRDRPRVGEKLFF	TGTGCCAGCAGTTCGAACCTACGGGACAGACCGCGAGTAGGGGAAAAACTGTTTTTT
TRBV3-1	NA	TRBJ2-3	NA	CASSHRDPADTQYF	TGTGCCAGCAGCCACCGGGACCCGGCAGATACGCAGTATTTT
TRBV12-3/TRBV12-4	TRBD1	TRBJ2-1	few	CASSGTDYEQFF	TGTGCCAGCAGCGGGACAGACTATGAGCAGTTCTTC
TRBV11-2	NA	TRBJ2-1	NA	CASSLDPRGRYNEQFF	TGTGCCAGCAGCTTAGATCCGAGGGGACGGTACAATGAGCAGTTCTTC
TRBV5-1	TRBD1	TRBJ2-1	NA	CASSPGQGEYNEQFF	TGCGCCAGCAGCCCCGGACAGGGGGAATACAATGAGCAGTTCTTC
TRBV5-6	NA	TRBJ2-7	NA	CASSPGPSATYEQYF	TGTGCCAGCAGCCCAGGGCCCTCTGCAACCTACGAGCAGTACTTC
TRBV13	TRBD2	TRBJ2-7	few	CASSRGGNEQYF	TGTGCCAGCAGTCGGGGGGGGAACGAGCAGTACTTC
TRBV29-1	NA	TRBJ2-1	many	CSVRPYNEQFF	TGCAGCGTTCGCCCTTACAATGAGCAGTTCTTC
TRBV7-9	NA	TRBJ1-1	few	CASSLDGPEAFF	TGTGCCAGCAGCTTAGACGGGCCTGAAGCTTTCTTT
TRBV7-2	NA	TRBJ1-2	few	CASSLAGEYGYTF	TGTGCCAGCAGCTTAGCCGGGGAATATGGCTACACCTTC
TRBV7-6	TRBD2	TRBJ2-2	NA	CASSHLSRGGVGTGELFF	TGTGCCAGCAGCCACCTATCTCGGGGGGGCGTAGGAACCGGGGAGCTGTTTTTT
TRBV20-1	TRBD1	TRBJ2-1	few	CSAPGTASYNEQFF	TGCAGTGCTCCTGGGACAGCGTCCTACAATGAGCAGTTCTTC
TRBV4-3	NA	TRBJ1-1	NA	CASSQGLGRLNTEAFF	TGCGCCAGCAGCCAAGGTCTGGGACGCCTGAACACTGAAGCTTTCTTT
TRBV20-1	TRBD1	TRBJ1-1	few	CSAREFAGGVAFF	TGCAGTGCTAGAGAGTTCGCAGGGGGAGTAGCTTTCTTT
TRBV10-3	TRBD2	TRBJ2-2	NA	CAISEWTSGGGIDTGELFF	TGTGCCATCAGTGAATGGACTAGCGGGGGTGGTATAGACACCGGGGAGCTGTTTTTT
TRBV29-1	NA	TRBJ2-7	NA	CSVEFKGYEQYF	TGCAGCGTTGAATTTAAGGGCTACGAGCAGTACTTC